The 17 T cell receptor beta chains in this list originate from one sample, sequenced in a study of kidney transplant recipient with SARS-CoV-2 infection. One entry per CDR3 protein, called by TCRdb with MiXCR from the reads. Here the sample spans approximately 250,000 distinct CDR3 sequences, around 26% being singletons. Sequencing was performed on a blood sample, taken at baseline and between days 110 and 120 from a kidney transplant recipient. These receptors were taken from a male patient in his thirties who had COVID-19 and was a kidney transplant recipient. A share of the T cells may be of graft donor origin.

Many counts were recorded for this clonotype. The chain carries TRBV14 and TRBJ1-3; D may be TRBD1 (5 bases). V lost 4 bases to trimming and J lost 4 bases, with 17 bases between them. The CDR3 consists of 16 residues. Germline CDR1 reads SGHDN; CDR2 reads FVKESK. The CDR3 loop is CASSPFQGIRGNTIYF. The CDR3 nucleotides read TGTGCCAGCAGCCCCTTCCAGGGTATACGAGGAAACACCATATATTTT.

This clonotype occurred many times. This chain uses TRBV30 with TRBJ2-7, with D tentatively TRBD2 (6 bases). The V end lost 5 bases, the J end lost 2 bases, and 7 bases lay between the germline ends. Germline V gene lookup returns CDR1 GTSNPN and CDR2 SVGIG (reference sequence). CDR3 size: 11 residues. As DNA, the CDR3 is TGTGCCTGGGGGGGGACCTACGAGCAGTACTTC. It specifies CAWGGTYEQYF.

This clonotype was recorded at least ten times. The chain links TRBV7-8 to TRBJ1-1; possibly TRBD1 for D (5 bases). This CDR3 has 14 amino acids. V was pared by 2 bases and J by 5 bases, with 12 bases between. The germline gives CDR1 SGHVS, CDR2 FQNEAQ. CDR3 region: CASSLIQGETEAFF. The CDR3 DNA sequence: TGTGCCAGCAGCTTAATCCAGGGAGAAACTGAAGCTTTCTTT.

About this clonotype: Just one base apart from a much larger clone, this may be a read error. The chain links TRBV10-2 to TRBJ1-2; D gene uncertain. CDR3 length: 17 amino acids. CDR1 and CDR2 (germline): WSHSY, SAAADI. V was pared by 5 bases and J by 4 bases, with 23 bases between. The CDR3 loop reads CASSSRDTSRKTYGYTF. The CDR3 region has the DNA TGCGCCAGCAGTAGCAGAGACACTTCTAGAAAGACCTATGGCTACACCTTC.

This clonotype was picked up many times. The chain is built from TRBV6-1 and TRBJ2-7, with 11 bases matching TRBD1. With 0 bases clipped from V and 3 bases from J, the junction kept 4 bases outside the gene matches. The CDR3 totals 16 residues. The germline gives CDR1 MNHNS, CDR2 SASEGT. The CDR3 sequence: CASSEAPGQGGYEQYF. CDR3 bases: TGTGCCAGCAGTGAAGCCCCGGGACAGGGGGGCTACGAGCAGTACTTC.

At least ten counts were recorded for this clonotype. V is TRBV5-6 and J is TRBJ1-2, with 10 bases lining up with TRBD1. Germline values: CDR1 SGHDT, CDR2 YYEEEE. The CDR3 has 15 amino acids. Germline trimming cut 5 bases from V and 7 bases from J; bases unmatched to any gene: 11. Here the CDR3 reads CASRETGGKGFGYTF. The CDR3 DNA sequence: TGTGCCAGCAGAGAGACAGGGGGCAAGGGCTTTGGCTACACCTTC.

This clonotype was seen many times. V gene TRBV24-1 combines with J gene TRBJ2-2, with D perhaps being TRBD1 or TRBD2 (5 bases each). The germline CDR1 and CDR2 sequences are KGHDR and SFDVKD. This CDR3 has 14 amino acids. V was shortened by 5 bases and J by 4 bases, with 10 bases between the two germline ends. The CDR3 coding sequence is TGTGCCACCAGTGTATCTGGGGGCACCGGGGAGCTGTTTTTT. It is translated as CATSVSGGTGELFF.

This clonotype was seen ten or more times. The chain couples TRBV7-6 to TRBJ1-1, with 7 bases that match TRBD1. The CDR3 totals 16 residues. Germline values: CDR1 SGHVS, CDR2 FNYEAQ. Trimming at V came to 5 bases and at J to 0 bases, leaving 9 bases not matched to a gene. The CDR3 protein is CASSMWTGSMNTEAFF. As DNA, the CDR3 is TGTGCCAGCAGCATGTGGACAGGTTCTATGAACACTGAAGCTTTCTTT.

This clonotype was seen ten or more times. The chain links TRBV2 to TRBJ1-5; D possibly corresponds to TRBD1 (5 bases). Trimming shortened V by 4 bases and J by 3 bases, and 10 bases separated the two germline ends. The CDR3 has 14 amino acids. Germline loops: CDR1 SNHLY, CDR2 FYNNEI. This chain's CDR3 is CASSALTDNQPQHF. CDR3 DNA: TGTGCCAGCAGTGCACTGACAGACAATCAGCCCCAGCATTTT.

For this clonotype: This may be a read error: a much more frequent sequence differs by one nucleotide. The chain employs TRBV28 and TRBJ1-2; 9 bases are a match to TRBD1. Germline V gene sequence: CDR1 MDHEN, CDR2 SYDVKM. CDR3 length equals 14 residues. The V segment lost 4 bases and the J segment 6 bases; nucleotides outside the gene matches: 6. Here the CDR3 DNA reads TGTGCCAGCAGTTCCGACAGGGGGGTCCATGGCTACACCTTC. It specifies CASSSDRGVHGYTF.

Many counts were recorded for this clonotype. This chain uses TRBV7-3 with TRBJ1-6; D gene unclear. This CDR3 region has 14 residues. Trimming took off 3 bases at V and 6 bases at J, with 9 bases between the two ends. Germline CDR1 is SGHTA and CDR2 is FQGTGA. The CDR3 DNA reads TGTGCCAGCAGCTTGGCTGGGCTTAATTCACCCCTCCACTTT. Protein sequence: CASSLAGLNSPLHF. Together with reference TRBV7-3 and TRBJ1-6, the CDR3 gives the full variable domain: GAGVSQTPSNKVTEKGKYVELRCDPISGHTALYWYRQSLGQGPEFLIYFQGTGAADDSGLPNDRFFAVRPEGSVSTLKIQRTERGDSAVYLCASSLAGLNSPLHFGNGTRLTVT.

As for this clonotype: This may arise from a read error, as a much more abundant clone is one base away. The chain couples TRBV9 to TRBJ2-7; either TRBD1 or TRBD2 may supply D (5 bases each). The CDR3 covers 14 residues. The germline V gene has CDR1 SGDLS and CDR2 YYNGEE. CDR3 protein: CASSRDGRSYEQCF. CDR3 DNA sequence: TGTGCCAGCAGCAGGGACGGACGCTCCTACGAGCAGTGCTTC. Full variable domain (remainder filled in from reference TRBV9 and TRBJ2-7): DSGVTQTPKHLITATGQRVTLRCSPRSGDLSVYWYQQSLDQGLQFLIQYYNGEERAKGNILERFSAQQFPDLHSELNLSSLELGDSALYFCASSRDGRSYEQCFGPGTRLTVT.

This clonotype was recorded many times. The chain uses TRBV3-1 and TRBJ2-5; D gene unclear. Germline V gene data show CDR1 as LGHDT and CDR2 as YNNKEL (reference sequence). The CDR3 has 17 residues. The V end lost 5 bases, the J end lost 5 bases, and 24 bases lay between the germline ends. The CDR3 protein is CASSAIRPISFSETQYF. Here the CDR3 DNA reads TGTGCCAGCAGCGCGATTCGTCCCATTTCTTTCTCTGAGACCCAGTACTTC.

This chain uses TRBV30 with TRBJ2-1, with 9 bases that match TRBD2. V was pared by 4 bases and J by 6 bases, with 4 bases of the junction left unmatched. The CDR3 has 13 amino acids. Germline V gene data show CDR1 as GTSNPN and CDR2 as SVGIG (reference sequence). DNA of the CDR3: TGTGCCTGGACGGCGGGAGGGCCCAATGAGCAGTTCTTC. As protein: CAWTAGGPNEQFF.

This clonotype appeared many times. The chain couples TRBV2 to TRBJ1-2, with TRBD1 identical over 8 bases. V was pared by 7 bases and J by 4 bases, with 2 bases of the junction left unmatched. CDR1 SNHLY and CDR2 FYNNEI come from the germline V gene. The CDR3 is made up of 12 amino acids. The CDR3 protein is CASTGQAYGYTF. The CDR3 nucleotides read TGTGCCAGCACGGGACAGGCCTATGGCTACACCTTC. The full variable domain, its missing parts supplied by reference TRBV2 and TRBJ1-2, is EPEVTQTPSHQVTQMGQEVILRCVPISNHLYFYWYRQILGQKVEFLVSFYNNEISEKSEIFDDQFSVERPDGSNFTLKIRSTKLEDSAMYFCASTGQAYGYTFGSGTRLTVV.

This clonotype was counted many times. The chain has TRBV7-9 and TRBJ1-2; D uncertain. CDR3 length: 17 residues. Germline CDR1 SEHNR, CDR2 FQNEAQ (reference sequence). Trimming took 5 bases from V and 4 from J, leaving 23 bases between them. As DNA, the CDR3 is TGTGCCAGCAGCGGTGGCGTATACCATGGAAAGACCTATGGCTACACCTTC. Translation gives CASSGGVYHGKTYGYTF. Full variable domain (outside the CDR3, taken from reference TRBV7-9 and TRBJ1-2): DTGVSQNPRHKITKRGQNVTFRCDPISEHNRLYWYRQTLGQGPEFLTYFQNEAQLEKSRLLSDRFSAERPKGSFSTLEIQRTEQGDSAMYLCASSGGVYHGKTYGYTFGSGTRLTVV.

This clonotype was recorded at least ten times. The chain uses TRBV7-8 and TRBJ2-7; D might be TRBD1 or TRBD2, each matching 5 bases. This CDR3 spans 14 amino acids. The V gene lost 3 bases and the J gene lost 6 bases, with 15 bases spanning the gap. Germline values: CDR1 SGHVS, CDR2 FQNEAQ. As DNA, the CDR3 is TGTGCCAGCAGCTTGCGAGGGGAGAGGGGCGAGCAGTACTTC. Its protein is CASSLRGERGEQYF.